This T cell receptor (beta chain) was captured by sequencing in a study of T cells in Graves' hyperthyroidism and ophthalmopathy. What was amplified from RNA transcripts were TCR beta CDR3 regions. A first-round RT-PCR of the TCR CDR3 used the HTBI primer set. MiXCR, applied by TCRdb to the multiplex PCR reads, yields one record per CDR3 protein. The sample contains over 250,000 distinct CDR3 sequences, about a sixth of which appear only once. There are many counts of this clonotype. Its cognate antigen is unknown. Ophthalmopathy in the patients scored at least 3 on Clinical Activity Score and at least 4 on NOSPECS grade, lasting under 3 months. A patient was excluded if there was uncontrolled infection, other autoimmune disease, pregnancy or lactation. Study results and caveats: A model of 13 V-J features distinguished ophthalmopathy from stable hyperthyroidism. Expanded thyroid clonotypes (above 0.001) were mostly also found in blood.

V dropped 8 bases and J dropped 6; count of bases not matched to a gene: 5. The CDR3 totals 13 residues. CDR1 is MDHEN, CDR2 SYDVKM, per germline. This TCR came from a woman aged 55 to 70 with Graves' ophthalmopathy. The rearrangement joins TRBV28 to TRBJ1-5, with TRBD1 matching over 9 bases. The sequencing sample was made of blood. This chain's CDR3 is CASGDRVGQPQHF. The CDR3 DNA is TGTGCCAGCGGGGACAGGGTGGGTCAGCCCCAGCATTTT.